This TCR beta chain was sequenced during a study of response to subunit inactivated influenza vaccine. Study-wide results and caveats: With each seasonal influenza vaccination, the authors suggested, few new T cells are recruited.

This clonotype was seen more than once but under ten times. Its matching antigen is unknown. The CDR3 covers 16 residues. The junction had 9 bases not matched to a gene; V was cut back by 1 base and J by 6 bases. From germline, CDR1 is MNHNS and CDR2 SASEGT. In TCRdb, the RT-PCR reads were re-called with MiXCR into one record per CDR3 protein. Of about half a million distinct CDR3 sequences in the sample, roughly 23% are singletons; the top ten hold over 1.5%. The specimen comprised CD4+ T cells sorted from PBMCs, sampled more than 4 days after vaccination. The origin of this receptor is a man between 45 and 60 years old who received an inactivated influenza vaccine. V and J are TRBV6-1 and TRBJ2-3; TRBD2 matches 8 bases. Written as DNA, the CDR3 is TGTGCCAGCAGTGAAGGCATGCGGGAGGTCTGGGATACGCAGTATTTT. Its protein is CASSEGMREVWDTQYF.